Listed here are 19 T cell receptor beta chains from one sample, sequenced in a study of blood T cell repertoires in COVID-19. The protocol was immunoSEQ multiplex PCR, while the TCRdb copy is restricted to in-frame clones and leaves out a portion. The table includes about 270,000 clones, about 82% detected once. The specimen sequenced was PBMCs or T cells enriched from blood (not recorded which). Receptors were obtained from a woman between 45 and 60 years old with acute COVID-19.

The chain uses TRBV29-1 and TRBJ1-5; perhaps TRBD1 as D (6 bases). CDR1 and CDR2 (germline): SQVTM, ANQGSEA. The ends were cut back, 4 bases at V and 4 bases at J, with 11 bases in the middle. The CDR3 contains 13 residues. This CDR3 is CSVGEQGNQPQHF. In nucleotides, the CDR3 is TGCAGCGTTGGGGAACAGGGAAATCAGCCCCAGCATTTT.

This chain connects TRBV4-1 to TRBJ1-3, with 8 positions matching TRBD1. CDR3 length: 17 amino acids. Looked up from germline, CDR1 is MGHRA and CDR2 is YSYEKL. Unmatched junction bases numbered 7, after V lost 0 bases and J lost 3 bases. The CDR3 DNA is TGCGCCAGCAGCCAAGATCACCCAGGGGGCTATGGAAACACCATATATTTT. This gives the protein CASSQDHPGGYGNTIYF.

This clone was seen repeatedly, ten times or more. V is TRBV19 and J is TRBJ1-2, with D perhaps matching TRBD1 (5 bases). Germline loops: CDR1 LNHDA, CDR2 SQIVND (reference sequence). This CDR3 is 14 amino acids long. The V end was cut by 7 bases, the J end by 2 bases, with 14 bases between. The CDR3 loop is CASTQGGVNYGYTF. CDR3 nucleotide sequence: TGTGCCAGTACCCAGGGTGGGGTGAACTATGGCTACACCTTC.

CDR3 amino acids: CASSGTGAHNYGYTF. The CDR3 DNA is TGTGCCAGCTCCGGGACAGGGGCTCACAACTATGGCTACACCTTC. The V call is TRBV19, the J call TRBJ1-2; 10 bases map to TRBD1. CDR1 and CDR2 from the germline V gene are LNHDA and SQIVND (reference sequence). The CDR3 is made up of 15 amino acids. J gave up 2 bases and V 9 bases, and 9 bases lay outside the gene matches. The variable domain in full, completed from reference TRBV19 and TRBJ1-2, reads DGGITQSPKYLFRKEGQNVTLSCEQNLNHDAMYWYRQDPGQGLRLIYYSQIVNDFQKGDIAEGYSVSREKKESFPLTVTSAQKNPTAFYLCASSGTGAHNYGYTFGSGTRLTVV.

The V and J genes are TRBV2 and TRBJ2-3; 7 bases are shared with TRBD2. Germline V CDR1 and CDR2: SNHLY, FYNNEI. The CDR3 is 15 amino acids. V was pared by 3 bases and J by 1 base, with 4 bases of the junction left unmatched. The DNA of the CDR3 is TGTGCCAGCAGTGACGGGGGAGGGGGCACAGATACGCAGTATTTT. Its translation is CASSDGGGGTDTQYF.

This clone was detected only once. The J gene is TRBJ1-1, the V gene TRBV7-3; perhaps TRBD1 as D (6 bases). V lost 5 bases and J 11 bases, leaving 18 bases between the germline ends. CDR3 length equals 13 residues. Germline-derived CDR1 and CDR2 are SGHTA and FQGTGA. The CDR3 bases are TGTGCCAGCAGCGAGGGGGACGGCTTGTTGGCTTTCTTT. Translating gives CASSEGDGLLAFF.

This sequence joins TRBV12-3 or TRBV12-4 and TRBJ2-2; D not certain. The V gene lost 6 bases and the J gene lost 1 base, with 6 bases spanning the gap. This CDR3 region has 13 residues. The CDR3, as DNA: TGTGCCAGCAGGTCCCGGAACACCGGGGAGCTGTTTTTT. Its protein is CASRSRNTGELFF.

The genes are TRBV4-3 and TRBJ2-7; perhaps TRBD1 as D (6 bases). V was clipped by 0 bases and J by 5 bases, with 17 bases between them. Germline V CDR1 and CDR2: LGHNA, YSLEER. The CDR3 totals 16 residues. CDR3 DNA sequence: TGCGCCAGCAGCCAAGATATCCAGGGGAGTAAGGACGAGCAGTACTTC. Encoded protein: CASSQDIQGSKDEQYF.

The genes are TRBV6-1 and TRBJ1-2; D gene uncertain. With 3 bases removed from V and 5 bases from J, the gap between germline ends came to 22 bases. Germline V CDR1 and CDR2: MNHNS, SASEGT. The CDR3 runs to 17 residues. CDR3 protein: CASSDVGVARVDYGYTF. The CDR3 DNA reads as TGTGCCAGCAGTGATGTCGGAGTAGCAAGAGTCGATTATGGCTACACCTTC.

This clone was found a few times. The chain joins TRBV5-1 to TRBJ1-2; D unresolved. The V gene lost 4 bases and the J gene lost 3 bases, with 16 bases spanning the gap. In germline, CDR1 is SGHRS, CDR2 YFSETQ. This CDR3 is built from 15 residues. This CDR3 reads CASSREGQIDYGYTF. The CDR3 DNA sequence: TGCGCCAGCAGCCGGGAGGGTCAGATAGACTATGGCTACACCTTC.

The genes are TRBV12-3 or TRBV12-4 and TRBJ1-1; D is perhaps TRBD1 (6 bases). CDR3 length: 12 residues. V lost 5 bases and J lost 6, with 10 bases in between. CDR3 DNA sequence: TGTGCCAGCAGTCCAGGGACACCTGAAGCTTTCTTT. It encodes CASSPGTPEAFF.

This clone has a handful of counts. V is TRBV11-2 and J is TRBJ2-5; D is perhaps TRBD1 (5 bases). Trimming took off 2 bases at V and 3 bases at J, with 7 bases between the two ends. CDR1 and CDR2 (germline): SGHAT, FQNNGV. There are 13 residues in the CDR3. This chain's CDR3 is CASSLRREETQYF. The CDR3 DNA is TGTGCCAGCAGCTTACGCAGGGAAGAGACCCAGTACTTC.

The V and J genes are TRBV30 and TRBJ2-1, with TRBD2 identical over 8 bases. Germline loops: CDR1 GTSNPN, CDR2 SVGIG (reference sequence). V lost 5 bases to trimming and J lost 1 base; unmatched junction nucleotides: 10. The CDR3 consists of 16 residues. CDR3 amino acids: CAWALRGGLSYNEQFF. CDR3 in DNA: TGTGCCTGGGCCCTCCGCGGGGGGCTGTCCTACAATGAGCAGTTCTTC.

This sequence joins TRBV4-1 and TRBJ1-6; D is unclear. The CDR3 is made up of 15 amino acids. Germline CDR1 reads MGHRA; CDR2 reads YSYEKL. V gave up 5 bases and J gave up 7 bases, with 15 bases separating them. The CDR3: CASSLAFQENSPLHF. The CDR3 DNA follows: TGCGCCAGCAGCTTGGCGTTTCAGGAAAATTCACCCCTCCACTTT.

V is TRBV9 and J is TRBJ2-2; TRBD2 might be the D (7 bases). The CDR3 has 14 amino acids. Per the germline V gene, CDR1 is SGDLS and CDR2 is YYNGEE. V dropped 3 bases and J dropped 6 bases, with 12 bases sitting between them. The CDR3 DNA follows: TGTGCCAGCAGCGCGGGGGGCCTTTCCGGGGAGCTGTTTTTT. Translation: CASSAGGLSGELFF.

The chain recombines TRBV20-1 with TRBJ1-4; TRBD1 might be the D (6 bases). The CDR3 sequence is 11 residues long. V shed 4 bases and J shed 8 bases, with 8 bases lying between them. Germline V gene data show CDR1 as DFQATT and CDR2 as SNEGSKA (reference sequence). The DNA of the CDR3 is TGCAGTGCTATGGACAGCGAAAAACTGTTTTTT. This codes for CSAMDSEKLFF.

The count of this clone is one. The chain is built from TRBV4-3 and TRBJ1-2; no clear D gene. This CDR3 contains 15 residues. Per germline, CDR1 LGHNA and CDR2 YSLEER. V was pared by 0 bases and J by 2 bases, with 10 bases between. The CDR3 DNA reads as TGCGCCAGCAGCCAAGAGTACTTTATAAACTATGGCTACACCTTC. Encoded protein: CASSQEYFINYGYTF.

The CDR3 reads CASSLGTGAAYTF. The CDR3 region has the DNA TGTGCCAGCAGTTTAGGGACAGGGGCCGCGTACACCTTC. The chain uses TRBV12-3 or TRBV12-4 and TRBJ1-2, with TRBD1 matching over 9 bases. Trimming at V came to 1 base and at J to 11 bases, leaving 5 bases not matched to a gene. The CDR3 covers 13 residues.

The gene calls are TRBV3-1 (or the pseudogene TRBV3-2) and TRBJ2-5; a weak D match, TRBD1 (6 bases). V was pared by 0 bases and J by 4 bases, with 15 bases between. CDR3 length: 16 amino acids. Germline V gene data show CDR1 as LGHDT and CDR2 as YNNKEL (reference sequence). The CDR3 sequence is CASSQDPIRGLETQYF. The CDR3 coding sequence is TGTGCCAGCAGCCAAGATCCCATTAGGGGGTTAGAGACCCAGTACTTC.